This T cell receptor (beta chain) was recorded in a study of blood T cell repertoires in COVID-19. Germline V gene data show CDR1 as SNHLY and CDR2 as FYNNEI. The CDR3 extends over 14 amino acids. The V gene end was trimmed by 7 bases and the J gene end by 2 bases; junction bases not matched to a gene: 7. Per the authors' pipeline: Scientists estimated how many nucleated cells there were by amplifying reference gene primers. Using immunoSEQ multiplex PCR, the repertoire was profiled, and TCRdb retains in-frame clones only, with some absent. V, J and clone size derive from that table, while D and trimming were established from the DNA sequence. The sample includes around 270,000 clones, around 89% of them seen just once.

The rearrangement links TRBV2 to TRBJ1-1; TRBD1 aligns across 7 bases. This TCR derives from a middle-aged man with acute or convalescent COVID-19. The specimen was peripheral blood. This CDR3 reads CASTRGTANTEAFF. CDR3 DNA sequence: TGTGCCAGCACGAGGGGGACAGCCAACACTGAAGCTTTCTTT.